The clone carrying this T cell receptor beta chain was observed a handful of times. Germline CDR1 DFQATT, CDR2 SNEGSKA (reference sequence). V shed 4 bases, J shed 2 bases, and the junction held 4 bases outside the gene matches. There are 16 residues in the CDR3. A second PCR, run for roughly 7 to 12 cycles, used a sample-barcoded 5' primer plus a J-beta primer mix. TCRdb passed the 5' RACE reads through MiXCR, listing each CDR3 protein once. The table lists over 500,000 distinct CDR3 sequences, around a quarter of them singletons. This sample is drawn from a study of blood T cells in healthy people across ages. This sample was shared with a second study, whose subject was T cells of mothers and their children. Turning to that study: The overlap seen between related mothers and children slightly exceeded that of unrelated pairs, though not significantly. The authors identified no persistent microchimeric T cell clones.

Source material: blood. V is TRBV20-1 and J is TRBJ2-3, with 15 nucleotides matching TRBD2. This TCR was recovered from a boy younger than 10 in good health. The CDR3 sequence is CSATRTSGGVTDTQYF. The DNA for the CDR3 is TGCAGTGCTACCCGGACTAGCGGGGGGGTCACAGATACGCAGTATTTT.